Shown below are 22 T cell receptor beta chains from a single sample sequenced in a study of molecular identifiers for immune sequencing clone quantification (dated by TCRdb to between 2018 and 2020). Receptor amplification or capture employed PCR. The instrument given in TCRdb is Illumina HiSeq 4000. TCRdb redid the processing of the public reads, applying fastp at Q25 and MiXCR, and retained in-frame beta chains. A single entry per CDR3 protein holds the most common genes and DNA from its merged rows. Present in this sample are about 510,000 distinct CDR3 sequences, about a fifth of which were seen just once. 0.7% to 1% of the sample comes from the top ten. What was sequenced was naive CD8+ T cells from blood, with Jurkat cell RNA spiked in. This specimen's cell subset or site label, per the study, means: FACS-sorted CD8+CD4-CCR7+CD45RA+ naive T cells. These receptors were taken from a human donor in good health. Some libraries in this study had Jurkat cell RNA spiked in.

This clonotype was seen only a few times. The rearrangement joins TRBV6-2 or TRBV6-3 to TRBJ2-5, with TRBD2 identical over 8 bases. There are 13 residues in the CDR3. Germline-derived CDR1 and CDR2 are MNHEY and SVGEGT. The J segment lost 3 bases and the V segment lost 6 bases, leaving 3 bases of the junction unmatched. CDR3: CASRGLVEETQYF. The CDR3 DNA is TGTGCCAGCAGGGGACTAGTCGAAGAGACCCAGTACTTC.

This clonotype was picked up many times. The V gene is TRBV19, the J gene TRBJ1-1; 8 bases are shared with TRBD1. CDR3 length equals 17 residues. Germline CDR1 and CDR2: LNHDA and SQIVND (reference sequence). V shed 3 bases, J shed 0 bases, and the junction held 9 bases outside the gene matches. CDR3 nucleotide sequence: TGTGCCAGTAGTATGAGAGACAGGGGTATCATGAACACTGAAGCTTTCTTT. Its protein is CASSMRDRGIMNTEAFF.

This clonotype was recorded at least ten times. This chain links TRBV28 with TRBJ1-1, with a possible D match to TRBD1 (5 bases). The V gene lost 5 bases and the J gene lost 0 bases, with 10 bases spanning the gap. This CDR3 spans 14 amino acids. Germline values: CDR1 MDHEN, CDR2 SYDVKM. In DNA, the CDR3 is TGTGCCAGCAGTCGGGACGACCTGAACACTGAAGCTTTCTTT. Translated, it gives CASSRDDLNTEAFF. The variable domain in full, with the rest retrieved from reference TRBV28 and TRBJ1-1, is DVKVTQSSRYLVKRTGEKVFLECVQDMDHENMFWYRQDPGLGLRLIYFSYDVKMKEKGDIPEGYSVSREKKERFSLILESASTNQTSMYLCASSRDDLNTEAFFGQGTRLTVV.

In this sample, this clonotype turned up many times. The V gene is TRBV29-1, the J gene TRBJ1-1, with 8 bases lining up with TRBD1. In germline, CDR1 is SQVTM, CDR2 ANQGSEA. V shed 0 bases and J 7 bases; nucleotides not matched to a gene: 7. The CDR3 contains 14 residues. DNA for the CDR3: TGCAGCGTTGAAGATGAAGGACAGGGCCTTGAAGCTTTCTTT. Protein sequence: CSVEDEGQGLEAFF.

The chain links TRBV28 to TRBJ1-4; D perhaps matches TRBD1 (6 bases). Germline values: CDR1 MDHEN, CDR2 SYDVKM. The CDR3 has 20 amino acids. V lost 5 bases and J lost 5, with 30 bases in between. The CDR3 DNA sequence: TGTGCCAGCAGTCCCGAGTTGAGGCAACAGGGCCCGACACTGAATGAAAAACTGTTTTTT. Its protein product is CASSPELRQQGPTLNEKLFF.

The J gene is TRBJ2-3, the V gene TRBV9, with 10 positions matching TRBD1. The CDR3 extends over 17 amino acids. The germline V gene has CDR1 SGDLS and CDR2 YYNGEE. V was pared by 7 bases and J by 3 bases, with 14 bases of the junction left unmatched. The CDR3 protein is CASGEGQTGGLTDTQYF. The CDR3 nucleotides read TGTGCCAGCGGCGAGGGTCAGACAGGGGGCCTTACAGATACGCAGTATTTT.

This clonotype was picked up many times. Compared with germline, one end of the junction differs, possibly owing to a read error. The chain couples TRBV4-1 to TRBJ2-5, with D tentatively TRBD2 (6 bases). This CDR3 spans 13 amino acids. Germline CDR1 and CDR2: MGHRA and YSYEKL. The DNA of the CDR3 is TGCGCCAGCAGCCAAGATCCGGGGGACCCTATGAACTTC. Its protein is CASSQDPGDPMNF.

The chain has TRBV19 and TRBJ2-3; 7 bases are a match to TRBD1. Germline trimming cut 0 bases from V and 2 bases from J; bases unmatched to any gene: 8. Per the germline V gene, CDR1 is LNHDA and CDR2 is SQIVND (reference sequence). This CDR3 is built from 17 residues. The chain's CDR3 is CASSIDLGTDDTDTQYF. CDR3 nucleotide sequence: TGTGCCAGTAGTATAGATTTGGGGACAGATGACACAGATACGCAGTATTTT.

The rearrangement links TRBV19 to TRBJ2-3; 10 bases are a match to TRBD1. With 4 bases clipped from V and 4 bases from J, the junction kept 11 bases outside the gene matches. Germline CDR1 reads LNHDA; CDR2 reads SQIVND (reference sequence). The CDR3 consists of 17 residues. The CDR3 loop reads CASSNRDRGIFSDTQYF. The DNA for the CDR3 is TGTGCCAGTAGTAACCGGGACAGGGGCATTTTTTCAGATACGCAGTATTTT.

This clonotype occurred many times. V usage is TRBV29-1 and J usage is TRBJ2-7; 8 positions match TRBD1. The CDR3 is 14 residues long. J lost 1 base, V lost 0 bases, and 2 bases had no gene match. CDR1 and CDR2 (germline): SQVTM, ANQGSEA. The CDR3 DNA is TGCAGCGTTGAAGACGGACAGGGTTCCTACGAGCAGTACTTC. Its translation: CSVEDGQGSYEQYF.

This clonotype was recorded many times. This chain connects TRBV28 to TRBJ2-3; D not resolved. V lost 2 bases and J lost 6, with 12 bases in between. This CDR3 has 14 residues. Looked up from germline, CDR1 is MDHEN and CDR2 is SYDVKM. CDR3 sequence (DNA): TGTGCCAGCAGTTTAACTTCCGGTCACGATACGCAGTATTTT. Residues: CASSLTSGHDTQYF.

Concerning this clonotype: A much larger clone lies one base from this, so it may be a read error. This chain connects TRBV5-6 to TRBJ1-5, with D perhaps matching TRBD1 (5 bases). V was pared by 4 bases and J by 0 bases, with 14 bases between. The germline gives CDR1 SGHDT, CDR2 YYEEEE. The CDR3 has 16 amino acids. DNA of the CDR3: TGTGCCAGCAGCGCCACAGGAGTCGGTAGCAATCAGCCCCAGCATTTT. It codes for CASSATGVGSNQPQHF. The variable domain in full, completed from reference TRBV5-6 and TRBJ1-5, reads DAGVTQSPTHLIKTRGQQVTLRCSPKSGHDTVSWYQQALGQGPQFIFQYYEEEERQRGNFPDRFSGHQFPNYSSELNVNALLLGDSALYLCASSATGVGSNQPQHFGDGTRLSIL.

This clonotype was detected a few times. The chain couples TRBV19 to TRBJ1-5, with D possibly TRBD1 on 6 matching bases. The CDR3 runs 14 residues. V was trimmed by 9 bases and J by 4 bases, leaving 16 bases between them. Germline V CDR1 and CDR2: LNHDA, SQIVND (reference sequence). The CDR3 coding sequence is TGTGCCAGCAGAGATGGACAGAGGAATCAGCCCCAGCATTTT. Its translation is CASRDGQRNQPQHF.

This clonotype was found a few times. J is TRBJ2-7 and V is TRBV20-1; 10 bases agree with TRBD2. The germline V gene has CDR1 DFQATT and CDR2 SNEGSKA (reference sequence). The CDR3 runs 15 residues. V was clipped by 5 bases and J by 3 bases; unmatched bases: 10. CDR3 loop: CSAPAGGRPHYEQYF. DNA of the CDR3: TGCAGTGCTCCAGCGGGGGGGCGACCGCACTACGAGCAGTACTTC.

The J gene is TRBJ2-7, the V gene TRBV12-3 or TRBV12-4, with a weak D call TRBD1 (6 bases). V lost 2 bases, J lost 4 bases, and 12 bases lay in between. The CDR3 contains 14 residues. The CDR3 protein is CASSLSPQGYEQYF. The CDR3 region has the DNA TGTGCCAGCAGTTTAAGTCCGCAGGGGTACGAGCAGTACTTC.

The count of this clonotype is one. It may be a read error: a sequence one base away is much more abundant. The J gene is TRBJ1-5, the V gene TRBV6-2 or TRBV6-3, with D unclear. CDR1 is MNHEY, CDR2 SVGEGT, per germline. The CDR3 loop spans 12 amino acids. CDR3 nucleotides: TGTGCCAGCAGTCCGGGGATTCAGCCCCAGCGTTTT. As protein: CASSPGIQPQRF.

This clonotype was seen a few times. The chain couples TRBV12-3 or TRBV12-4 to TRBJ2-3; no clear D gene. V was pared by 10 bases and J by 6 bases, with 11 bases between. CDR3 length equals 11 residues. The CDR3 coding sequence is TGTGCCAATTCATCAGGTGATACGCAGTATTTT. It translates to CANSSGDTQYF.

About this clonotype: A much larger clone lies a single base off, so this may be a read error. The gene calls are TRBV5-8 and TRBJ2-7, with D perhaps TRBD2 (5 bases). Germline CDR1 SGHTS, CDR2 YDEGEE. This CDR3 region has 14 residues. CDR3 residues: CASSPGEGAIEQHF. Here the CDR3 DNA reads TGTGCCAGCAGCCCCGGGGAAGGAGCAATAGAGCAGCACTTC.

The chain uses TRBV27 and TRBJ2-7; TRBD1 matches 9 bases. The J segment lost 3 bases and the V segment lost 4 bases, leaving 4 bases of the junction unmatched. The CDR3 has 14 residues. The germline V gene encodes CDR1 MNHEY and CDR2 SMNVEV (reference sequence). The CDR3 protein is CASSWTGAHYEQYF. CDR3 nucleotide sequence: TGTGCCAGCAGTTGGACAGGGGCGCACTACGAGCAGTACTTC.

This clonotype has more than one count but fewer than ten. The chain joins TRBV13 to TRBJ2-2, with a possible D match to TRBD1 (5 bases). Trimming took 5 bases from V and 2 from J, leaving 12 bases between them. Per the germline V gene, CDR1 is PRHDT and CDR2 is FYEKMQ (reference sequence). CDR3 size: 15 residues. The CDR3: CASSEAGQNTGELFF. CDR3 DNA sequence: TGTGCCAGCAGCGAGGCAGGGCAAAACACCGGGGAGCTGTTTTTT.

The chain employs TRBV12-3 or TRBV12-4 and TRBJ2-7, with D uncertain. V lost 3 bases, J lost 6 bases, and 15 bases lay in between. CDR3 length: 14 residues. CDR3 DNA sequence: TGTGCCAGCAGTTTTGAGATGGGTCTGGTCGAGCAGTACTTC. Translated: CASSFEMGLVEQYF.

This clonotype has only a few counts. J is TRBJ2-7 and V is TRBV7-2; 12 nucleotides match TRBD2. The CDR3 extends over 15 amino acids. Germline trimming cut 4 bases from V and 2 bases from J; bases unmatched to any gene: 3. Germline values: CDR1 SGHTA, CDR2 FQGNSA. As DNA, the CDR3 is TGTGCCAGCAGCTACCGGACTAGCGGGGCCTACGAGCAGTACTTC. It codes for CASSYRTSGAYEQYF.